Each of the 28 T cell receptor beta chains below was sequenced from the same sample in a study of cytomegalovirus exposure and HLA in healthy donors. Only in-frame clones appear in the TCRdb table, and some are missing; sequencing was by immunoSEQ multiplex PCR. The sample yields around 250,000 clones, around 87% seen once. Sequenced: PBMCs. These receptors were obtained from a woman under 30 in good health and CMV-seronegative.

This chain joins TRBV2 and TRBJ1-3, with TRBD1 matching over 10 bases. J was trimmed by 8 bases and V by 5 bases; bases with no gene match: 12. The length of the CDR3 is 16 residues. CDR1 and CDR2 (germline): SNHLY, FYNNEI. The CDR3 bases are TGTGCCAGCAGTCGACTTCGACAGGGGGCGGCGGACACCATATATTTT. Its translation: CASSRLRQGAADTIYF. The whole variable domain, filled in from reference TRBV2 and TRBJ1-3, reads EPEVTQTPSHQVTQMGQEVILRCVPISNHLYFYWYRQILGQKVEFLVSFYNNEISEKSEIFDDQFSVERPDGSNFTLKIRSTKLEDSAMYFCASSRLRQGAADTIYFGEGSWLTVV.

The V call is TRBV6-4, the J call TRBJ1-3; 7 bases agree with TRBD1. V was clipped by 4 bases and J by 0 bases; unmatched bases: 15. CDR1 and CDR2 from the germline V gene are MRHNA and SNTAGT. The CDR3 is made up of 19 amino acids. The DNA for the CDR3 is TGTGCCAGCAGTGGCCGACAGGGTACGGAAGTGAGCTCTGGAAACACCATATATTTT. Translated, it gives CASSGRQGTEVSSGNTIYF.

The V call is TRBV11-2, the J call TRBJ2-1, with unresolved D. This CDR3 comprises 16 residues. CDR1 SGHAT and CDR2 FQNNGV come from the germline V gene. V lost 1 base and J lost 6, with 16 bases in between. Written as DNA, the CDR3 is TGTGCCAGCAGCTTAGTTGTAGTCGATGCCTTCAATGAGCAGTTCTTC. Translated, it gives CASSLVVVDAFNEQFF.

This clone occurred once. The chain recombines TRBV28 with TRBJ2-7; D possibly corresponds to TRBD2 (6 bases). This CDR3 is built from 13 residues. V was cut by 8 bases and J by 6 bases, with 17 bases left in between. In germline, CDR1 is MDHEN, CDR2 SYDVKM. CDR3 residues: CASPWGGNCEQYV. CDR3 bases: TGTGCCAGCCCGTGGGGCGGGAACTGCGAGCAGTACGTC.

The gene calls are TRBV5-6 and TRBJ1-5, with no clear D. Between the trimmed V and J ends, which lost 1 base and 0 bases, there was a span of 8 bases. CDR1 SGHDT and CDR2 YYEEEE come from the germline V gene. The CDR3 contains 15 residues. The CDR3 is CASSLQQNSNQPQHF. The DNA of the CDR3 is TGTGCCAGCAGCTTGCAACAGAATAGCAATCAGCCCCAGCATTTT.

V and J are TRBV7-2 and TRBJ2-1; 16 bases map to TRBD2. The CDR3 consists of 17 residues. The V and J ends lost 3 bases and 7 bases, in that order; junction bases with no gene match: 6. From germline, CDR1 is SGHTA and CDR2 FQGNSA. This chain's CDR3 is CASSFGTSGGATNEQFF. The CDR3, as DNA: TGTGCCAGCAGCTTTGGGACTAGCGGGGGGGCCACGAATGAGCAGTTCTTC.

The chain carries TRBV5-6 and TRBJ1-2, with D maybe TRBD1 (5 bases). Trimming removed 4 bases at V and 2 bases at J, with 18 bases between. The CDR3 loop spans 16 amino acids. Germline V gene sequence: CDR1 SGHDT, CDR2 YYEEEE. The CDR3 coding sequence is TGTGCCAGCAGCCCCGCGGGGCAGACGAGAAACTATGGCTACACCTTC. Translated, it gives CASSPAGQTRNYGYTF.

The chain uses TRBV30 and TRBJ2-3; D not resolved. This CDR3 is built from 11 residues. Germline V lookup: CDR1 GTSNPN, CDR2 SVGIG (reference sequence). V dropped 4 bases and J dropped 3 bases, with 5 bases sitting between them. The CDR3 nucleotides read TGTGCCTGGAACCAGACAGATACGCAGTATTTT. Protein sequence: CAWNQTDTQYF.

The chain carries TRBV5-6 and TRBJ1-2; D is possibly TRBD1 (5 bases). The germline V gene has CDR1 SGHDT and CDR2 YYEEEE. V shed 4 bases and J shed 12 bases, with 16 bases lying between them. The CDR3 runs 12 residues. Written as DNA, the CDR3 is TGTGCCAGCAGCCGAGGCGTGGGGGGAGACACCTTC. Its protein product is CASSRGVGGDTF.

The chain couples TRBV20-1 to TRBJ1-1; unclear D gene. The germline gives CDR1 DFQATT, CDR2 SNEGSKA (reference sequence). The CDR3 has 11 amino acids. V lost 3 bases and J lost 1, with 3 bases in between. The CDR3 here is CSASQNTEAFF. The CDR3, as DNA: TGCAGTGCTAGCCAGAACACTGAAGCTTTCTTT.

The chain carries TRBV28 and TRBJ1-2; 7 positions match TRBD1. The junction had 8 bases not matched to a gene; V was cut back by 5 bases and J by 2 bases. The CDR3 contains 15 residues. CDR1 MDHEN and CDR2 SYDVKM come from the germline V gene. Here the CDR3 reads CASSTAQGKNYGYTF. The CDR3 DNA is TGTGCCAGCAGTACCGCACAGGGGAAAAACTATGGCTACACCTTC.

V is TRBV27 and J is TRBJ1-4; D not certain. Trimming took off 3 bases at V and 0 bases at J, with 5 bases between the two ends. CDR1 is MNHEY and CDR2 is SMNVEV in the germline V gene (reference sequence). The CDR3 covers 14 residues. CDR3 DNA sequence: TGTGCCAGCAGTTTGGCAACAACTAATGAAAAACTGTTTTTT. Translation: CASSLATTNEKLFF.

The chain employs TRBV7-3 and TRBJ2-5; weak D call: TRBD2 (7 bases). V was pared by 2 bases and J by 5 bases, with 18 bases between. Germline V gene data show CDR1 as SGHTA and CDR2 as FQGTGA. The CDR3 covers 16 residues. CDR3 nucleotide sequence: TGTGCCAGCAGCTTATCCGGGGGGCCGGCGAAGGAGACCCAGTACTTC. Protein: CASSLSGGPAKETQYF.

This sequence joins TRBV11-2 and TRBJ2-1; tentatively, D is TRBD1 (6 bases). V lost 3 bases, J lost 0 bases, and 9 bases lay in between. The CDR3 is 15 amino acids. Germline CDR1 and CDR2: SGHAT and FQNNGV. CDR3 DNA sequence: TGTGCCAGCAGCTTTCAGGGGAGCTCCTACAATGAGCAGTTCTTC. Residues: CASSFQGSSYNEQFF.

V usage is TRBV19 and J usage is TRBJ2-3; TRBD2 matches at 7 bases. This CDR3 spans 16 amino acids. Germline values: CDR1 LNHDA, CDR2 SQIVND (reference sequence). Trimming at V came to 3 bases and at J to 1 base, leaving 7 bases not matched to a gene. Here the CDR3 reads CASSIGVAGGTDTQYF. The DNA of the CDR3 is TGTGCCAGTAGTATCGGGGTAGCGGGTGGCACAGATACGCAGTATTTT.

This chain connects TRBV4-1 to TRBJ1-1, with TRBD1 as a possible D gene (5 bases). Trimming left V 1 base short and J 0 bases short, with 9 bases between. The CDR3 sequence is 15 residues long. From germline, CDR1 is MGHRA and CDR2 YSYEKL. The CDR3 reads CASSQGPGMNTEAFF. CDR3 sequence (DNA): TGCGCCAGCAGCCAAGGTCCAGGGATGAACACTGAAGCTTTCTTT.

The rearrangement links TRBV27 to TRBJ2-1; TRBD2 might be the D (6 bases). The CDR3 contains 15 residues. V was clipped by 5 bases and J by 3 bases, with 14 bases between them. From germline, CDR1 is MNHEY and CDR2 SMNVEV (reference sequence). CDR3 sequence: CASSTGELYYNEQFF. CDR3 nucleotides: TGTGCCAGCAGTACGGGAGAACTCTACTACAATGAGCAGTTCTTC.

The gene calls are TRBV4-3 and TRBJ2-2; TRBD2 aligns across 14 bases. The CDR3 is 19 amino acids. V lost 3 bases and J lost 2; bases outside the gene matches: 8. Germline CDR1 is LGHNA and CDR2 is YSLEER. The CDR3 sequence is CASSHGPGLAGENTGELFF. As DNA, the CDR3 is TGCGCCAGCAGCCACGGACCGGGACTAGCGGGGGAAAACACCGGGGAGCTGTTTTTT.

V is TRBV15 and J is TRBJ2-2; D gene ambiguous. Per germline, CDR1 LNHNV and CDR2 YYDKDF (reference sequence). Trimming took off 1 base at V and 4 bases at J, with 16 bases between the two ends. The CDR3 runs 17 residues. CDR3 in amino acids: CATSRGQVSSFTGELFF. DNA of the CDR3: TGTGCCACCAGCAGAGGTCAGGTATCATCATTCACCGGGGAGCTGTTTTTT.

The rearrangement links TRBV11-2 to TRBJ1-1; 7 bases fit TRBD1. Germline V gene data show CDR1 as SGHAT and CDR2 as FQNNGV. The ends lost 5 bases at V and 7 bases at J; junction bases unmatched: 19. The CDR3 spans 17 residues. The CDR3 sequence is CASSAKTGRLHKVEAFF. CDR3 nucleotide sequence: TGTGCCAGCAGCGCAAAGACAGGGAGACTCCACAAGGTTGAAGCTTTCTTT.

The chain links TRBV5-1 to TRBJ2-1; the D gene is possibly TRBD1 (8 bases). CDR3 length: 15 amino acids. Trimming took 4 bases from V and 3 from J, leaving 14 bases between them. Germline lookup yields CDR1 SGHRS and CDR2 YFSETQ. The CDR3 DNA reads TGCGCCAGCAGCCCTACAGGGGGGGTCTACAATGAGCAGTTCTTC. It specifies CASSPTGGVYNEQFF.

The chain links TRBV14 to TRBJ2-2; 9 nucleotides agree with TRBD1. Per germline, CDR1 SGHDN and CDR2 FVKESK. This CDR3 contains 16 residues. J lost 4 bases, V lost 3 bases, and 6 bases had no gene match. The CDR3 loop reads CASSHGQGRLTGELFF. The CDR3 DNA sequence: TGTGCCAGCAGCCACGGACAGGGGAGACTCACCGGGGAGCTGTTTTTT.

The genes are TRBV7-9 and TRBJ1-6; D not certain. The CDR3 extends over 15 amino acids. The V gene lost 2 bases and the J gene lost 5 bases, with 10 bases spanning the gap. The V gene's germline CDR1 is SEHNR and CDR2 FQNEAQ (reference sequence). For the CDR3, the DNA is TGTGCCAGCAGCTTACGAACAGAAGATAATTCACCCCTCCACTTT. This gives the protein CASSLRTEDNSPLHF.

This clone was seen only once. The chain joins TRBV30 to TRBJ1-2, with 7 bases lining up with TRBD1. The CDR3 is made up of 19 amino acids. CDR1 and CDR2 from the germline V gene are GTSNPN and SVGIG (reference sequence). The J segment lost 3 bases and the V segment lost 0 bases, leaving 19 bases of the junction unmatched. CDR3 nucleotide sequence: TGTGCCTGGAGTGTCACACGTTATAGGTATAATGACAGGGACTATGGCTACACCTTC. It codes for CAWSVTRYRYNDRDYGYTF.

The rearrangement links TRBV14 to TRBJ1-1; possible D gene TRBD1, 6 bases. The CDR3 spans 15 residues. V lost 4 bases and J lost 2, with 14 bases in between. Germline V gene lookup returns CDR1 SGHDN and CDR2 FVKESK. The CDR3 region is CASSPYMTGNTEAFF. CDR3 sequence (DNA): TGTGCCAGCAGCCCGTACATGACAGGAAACACTGAAGCTTTCTTT.

The genes are TRBV5-1 and TRBJ2-1, with 11 bases identical to TRBD2. Germline CDR1 SGHRS, CDR2 YFSETQ. The CDR3 has 14 residues. V lost 7 bases, J lost 5 bases, and 5 bases stayed unmatched. CDR3 coding DNA: TGCGCCAGCCACCTAGCGGGGGGCAACAATGAGCAGTTCTTC. Translated, it gives CASHLAGGNNEQFF.

The chain employs TRBV13 and TRBJ1-1; unclear D gene. The CDR3 contains 14 residues. Trimming removed 5 bases from V and 3 bases from J, with 13 bases in between. Germline-derived CDR1 and CDR2 are PRHDT and FYEKMQ (reference sequence). CDR3 DNA sequence: TGTGCCAGCAGCCCTACAATAGCGGACACTGAAGCTTTCTTT. This encodes CASSPTIADTEAFF.

The chain uses TRBV10-1 and TRBJ2-3, with 8 bases fitting TRBD2. The CDR3 runs 14 residues. J was trimmed by 4 bases and V by 5 bases; bases with no gene match: 5. CDR1 is WNHNN and CDR2 is SYGVQD in the germline V gene (reference sequence). The CDR3 nucleotides read TGCGCCAGCAGTAGCCCGGGACTAGCAGATACGCAGTATTTT. As protein: CASSSPGLADTQYF.